These T cell receptor beta chains were read from a single sample in a study of blood T cell repertoires in COVID-19. Libraries were prepared by immunoSEQ multiplex PCR; TCRdb keeps only in-frame clonotypes and omits some of them. Of approximately 45,000 clones listed, 75% to 90% were seen once; the top ten hold approximately 4.3%. Specimen: peripheral blood. The receptors shown here come from a human donor in a cohort sampled during active COVID-19. CDR3s include the opening cysteine and the closing phenylalanine or tryptophan. The order of the fields is J gene, V gene, CDR3 protein.

J gene: TRBJ2-1
V gene: TRBV7-2
CDR3 protein: CASSTMNNEQFF

J gene: TRBJ2-3
V gene: TRBV7-9
CDR3 protein: CASTEGTSLYF

J gene: TRBJ2-1
V gene: TRBV18
CDR3 protein: CASSLGLEAEQFF

J gene: TRBJ2-1
V gene: TRBV30
CDR3 protein: CACPGGDSIEQFF

J gene: TRBJ1-3
V gene: TRBV19
CDR3 protein: CASSIPSSGNTIYF

J gene: TRBJ1-1
V gene: TRBV6-6
CDR3 protein: CASRAGTGVGTEAFF

J gene: TRBJ2-5
V gene: TRBV18
CDR3 protein: CASSPEETQYF

J gene: TRBJ2-5
V gene: TRBV6-5
CDR3 protein: CASSYSIVESQYF

J gene: TRBJ2-7
V gene: TRBV5-1
CDR3 protein: CASSPLTSGSYEQYF

J gene: TRBJ2-3
V gene: TRBV9
CDR3 protein: CASSVGGGRTTDTQYF

J gene: TRBJ2-3
V gene: TRBV5-1
CDR3 protein: CASSSGREALDTQYF

J gene: TRBJ2-7
V gene: TRBV7-6
CDR3 protein: CASSRVVGLAGFGEQYF

J gene: TRBJ2-7
V gene: TRBV7-8
CDR3 protein: CASSPPGGADEQYF

J gene: TRBJ2-5
V gene: TRBV9
CDR3 protein: CASSKRTSGKETQYF

J gene: TRBJ2-3
V gene: TRBV29-1
CDR3 protein: CSVEMTSGVTTQYF

J gene: TRBJ2-7
V gene: TRBV5-6
CDR3 protein: CASSLVGQELYEQYF

J gene: TRBJ2-1
V gene: TRBV27
CDR3 protein: CASSPQGQGSNEQFF

J gene: TRBJ2-1
V gene: TRBV4-1
CDR3 protein: CASSQDDSHNEQFF

J gene: TRBJ2-5
V gene: TRBV6-2/TRBV6-3
CDR3 protein: CASSFSETQYF

J gene: TRBJ1-6
V gene: TRBV6-5
CDR3 protein: CASSYRGSPLHF

J gene: TRBJ2-5
V gene: TRBV2
CDR3 protein: CASSTRGGTQYF

J gene: TRBJ1-1
V gene: TRBV9
CDR3 protein: CASSVGPGVMNTEAFF

J gene: TRBJ2-7
V gene: TRBV12-3/TRBV12-4
CDR3 protein: CASSFEIDYEQYF

J gene: TRBJ2-3
V gene: TRBV5-4
CDR3 protein: CASSLGGRASDTQYF

J gene: TRBJ2-5
V gene: TRBV7-9
CDR3 protein: CASSKNSGGRETQYF

J gene: TRBJ2-1
V gene: TRBV2
CDR3 protein: CASSEAGTSGTNEQFF

J gene: TRBJ2-1
V gene: TRBV11-2
CDR3 protein: CASSLVRDRTYNEQFF

J gene: TRBJ2-7
V gene: TRBV6-5
CDR3 protein: CASSYSRTGLAYEQYF

J gene: TRBJ1-2
V gene: TRBV28
CDR3 protein: CAIKPRDRGNYGYTF

J gene: TRBJ2-1
V gene: TRBV7-3
CDR3 protein: CASSHLAGGPYINEQFF

J gene: TRBJ2-5
V gene: TRBV7-9
CDR3 protein: CASSSGTSGRKQETQYF

J gene: TRBJ2-7
V gene: TRBV5-1
CDR3 protein: CASSRDRGNEQYF

J gene: TRBJ2-7
V gene: TRBV6-5
CDR3 protein: CARSQQGSYEQYF

J gene: TRBJ1-6
V gene: TRBV5-5
CDR3 protein: CASSWGQGSHSPLHF

J gene: TRBJ2-5
V gene: TRBV2
CDR3 protein: CASSGSSGETQYF

J gene: TRBJ2-7
V gene: TRBV7-9
CDR3 protein: CASSRRDYGYEQYF

J gene: TRBJ2-7
V gene: TRBV24-1
CDR3 protein: CATSDPRVTRYEQYF

J gene: TRBJ2-5
V gene: TRBV28
CDR3 protein: CASSFPRAVGYQETQYF

J gene: TRBJ1-3
V gene: TRBV24-1
CDR3 protein: CATSDPDKTIYF

J gene: TRBJ1-1
V gene: TRBV27
CDR3 protein: CASSLTGVNTEAFF

J gene: TRBJ2-1
V gene: TRBV20-1
CDR3 protein: CSASRLALHNEQFF

J gene: TRBJ2-2
V gene: TRBV6-5
CDR3 protein: CASRRTFDGELFF

J gene: TRBJ2-1
V gene: TRBV7-9
CDR3 protein: CASSPQVAGGPYNEQFF

J gene: TRBJ2-1
V gene: TRBV5-1
CDR3 protein: CASSFPGGSYNEQFF

J gene: TRBJ1-5
V gene: TRBV19
CDR3 protein: CASTGRGGTGASNQPQHF

J gene: TRBJ2-3
V gene: TRBV19
CDR3 protein: CASSNPRGSGGTDTQYF

J gene: TRBJ2-1
V gene: TRBV30
CDR3 protein: CAWRPLAGVTNEQFF

J gene: TRBJ2-7
V gene: TRBV5-1
CDR3 protein: CASSLGGTQNPPLYYEQYF

J gene: TRBJ2-3
V gene: TRBV7-2
CDR3 protein: CATREARTDTQYF

J gene: TRBJ1-2
V gene: TRBV27
CDR3 protein: CASSFRQGPLANYGYTF

J gene: TRBJ1-2
V gene: TRBV29-1
CDR3 protein: CSVGSGGTTGYGYTF

J gene: TRBJ2-5
V gene: TRBV3-1/TRBV3-2
CDR3 protein: CASSDRSTETQYF

J gene: TRBJ1-4
V gene: TRBV28
CDR3 protein: CASSLPPGMGEKLFF

J gene: TRBJ1-2
V gene: TRBV30
CDR3 protein: CAWRSVRANYGYTF